Listed here are 3 T cell receptor beta chains from one sample, sequenced in a study of T cells in Graves' hyperthyroidism and ophthalmopathy. The TCR beta CDR3 regions underwent amplification using RNA transcripts as the source. The HTBI primer set served for first-round RT-PCR of the TCR CDR3. TCRdb re-called the multiplex PCR reads through MiXCR, storing one row per CDR3 protein. The sample shows 300,000 to 450,000 distinct CDR3 sequences, about 25% of them seen only once. Sequenced input: blood. Receptors were obtained from a man aged 45-65 years with Graves' hyperthyroidism.

Only one count was recorded for this clonotype. The chain joins TRBV20-1 to TRBJ1-6, with a possible D match to TRBD1 (5 bases). Germline CDR1 reads DFQATT; CDR2 reads SNEGSKA (reference sequence). V lost 3 bases to trimming and J lost 7 bases, with 7 bases between them. The CDR3 sequence is 12 residues long. The CDR3 bases are TGCAGTGCTAGTAAGGGGAATTCACCCCTCCACTTT. This translates into CSASKGNSPLHF.

A few counts support this clonotype. The chain employs TRBV6-1 and TRBJ1-1, with D unclear. Germline V gene lookup returns CDR1 MNHNS and CDR2 SASEGT. The CDR3 is made up of 11 amino acids. Between the trimmed V and J ends, which lost 1 base and 8 bases, there was a span of 5 bases. The CDR3 protein is CASSEVGEAFF. The CDR3 region has the DNA TGTGCCAGCAGTGAAGTCGGGGAAGCTTTCTTT.

At least ten counts were recorded for this clonotype. The rearrangement joins TRBV6-4 to TRBJ1-5; tentatively, D is TRBD1 (5 bases). CDR1 and CDR2 from the germline V gene are MRHNA and SNTAGT. Trimming took 3 bases from V and 1 from J, leaving 13 bases between them. The CDR3 is made up of 16 amino acids. The CDR3 sequence is CASSDGGNRSNQPQHF. The CDR3 coding sequence is TGTGCCAGCAGTGATGGGGGAAATAGAAGCAATCAGCCCCAGCATTTT.